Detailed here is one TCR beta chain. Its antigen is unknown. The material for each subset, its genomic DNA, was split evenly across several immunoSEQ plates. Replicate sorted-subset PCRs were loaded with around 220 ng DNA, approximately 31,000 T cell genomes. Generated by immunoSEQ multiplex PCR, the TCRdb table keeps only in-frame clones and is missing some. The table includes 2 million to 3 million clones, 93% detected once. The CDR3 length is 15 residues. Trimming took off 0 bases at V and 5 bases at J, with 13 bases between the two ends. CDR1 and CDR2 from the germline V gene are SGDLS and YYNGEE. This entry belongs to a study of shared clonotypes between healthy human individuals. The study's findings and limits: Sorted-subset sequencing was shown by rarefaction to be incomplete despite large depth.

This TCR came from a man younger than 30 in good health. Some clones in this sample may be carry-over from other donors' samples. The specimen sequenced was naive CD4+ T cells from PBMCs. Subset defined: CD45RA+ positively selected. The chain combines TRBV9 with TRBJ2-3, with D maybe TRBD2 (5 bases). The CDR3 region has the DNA TGTGCCAGCAGCGTAGATGTGGGAGAGCGAGATACGCAGTATTTT. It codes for CASSVDVGERDTQYF.